This T cell receptor (beta chain) was captured in a study of blood T cell repertoires in COVID-19. Study-level information: Sites in the United States, Italy and Spain provided acute and convalescent COVID-19 samples. PBMCs, B-cell-depleted T cells, or T cells provided the cDNA or gDNA that made up the material.

Study processing details: It was from reference gene primer amplification that nucleated cell counts were estimated. Libraries were prepared by immunoSEQ multiplex PCR; TCRdb keeps only in-frame clonotypes and omits some of them. V, J and clone size are taken as reported in that table, and D and trimming were inferred from the DNA itself. Of around 95,000 clones in the sample, roughly 90% were seen once. CDR1 is MDHEN, CDR2 SYDVKM, per germline. Trimming cost V 3 bases and J 4 bases; bases outside gene matches: 4. The CDR3 contains 14 residues. The chain recombines TRBV28 with TRBJ1-2; 8 nucleotides line up with TRBD1. This receptor was taken from a man aged 45-65 years with active COVID-19. Sequenced sample: peripheral blood. CDR3: CASSLQGAVYGYTF. The CDR3 region has the DNA TGTGCCAGCAGTTTGCAGGGGGCGGTCTATGGCTACACCTTC.